Reported below is one T cell receptor (beta chain). Antigen: not known. These data come from a study of T cell responses to AZD1222 COVID-19 vaccine. General study findings and limits: Nearly half of spike-specific TCRs reportedly target unmutated variant regions. Clonal diversity was possibly underestimated, and white British individuals and females predominated among donors.

Sequencing used immunoSEQ multiplex PCR; TCRdb keeps in-frame clones, though not all of them. The table records 67,000 or so clones, roughly 84% of them present only once. This clonotype originated in an adult in good health. Source: peripheral blood, taken on day 0 of AZD1222 vaccination.

The CDR3 sequence is CASTPTRVQETQYF. The CDR3 region has the DNA TGCGCCAGCACCCCTACTAGGGTTCAAGAGACCCAGTACTTC. The V gene is TRBV10-2, the J gene TRBJ2-5, with TRBD2 as a possible D gene (5 bases). Germline V CDR1 and CDR2: WSHSY, SAAADI. Trimming stripped 7 bases from V and 2 bases from J, with 14 bases between. The CDR3 has 14 residues.